One T cell receptor beta chain is described in this entry. The antigen it binds to is not known. Per-base quality was not reported, and no clone a single base away is much larger than it. This sample is part of a study of T cells in Graves' hyperthyroidism and ophthalmopathy (dated by TCRdb to between 2018 and 2021). About the full investigation: To identify TCR V-J signatures that set the groups apart, the researchers used a discovery cohort of more than 95 patients, made up of some 41 with Graves' ophthalmopathy and some 55 with stable Graves' hyperthyroidism. An independent validation cohort of under 20 hyperthyroidism patients and 17 patients who later progressed to ophthalmopathy tested prospective prediction of ophthalmopathy. The 75 to 100 discovery patients were divided at random into training and test sets in a 7:3 ratio. In more than 5 Graves' hyperthyroidism patients, the study also compared T-cell repertoires from thyroid tissue with T-cell repertoires from blood. Following sampling, methimazole starting at 30 mg daily was given to hyperthyroidism patients, and high-dose intravenous methylprednisolone was given to ophthalmopathy patients. TCR Vbeta CDR3 sequencing of roughly 140 peripheral blood samples (around 45 ophthalmopathy, about 74 hyperthyroidism and approximately 17 progressor patients) is reported in the paper. What the study reported, not specific to this receptor: Ophthalmopathy was separated from stable hyperthyroidism by a 13 V-J signature model, with approximately 90% sensitivity and approximately 84% specificity obtained in cross-validation and 80%/75% obtained in testing. In validation, the model predicted progression to ophthalmopathy with roughly 70% sensitivity and 72% to 85% specificity, a median of 6.5 months before onset. Blood samples also contained most of the expanded thyroid clonotypes (frequency above 0.001), which suggests that blood repertoires may reflect thyroid immune responses. Sample size was not statistically predetermined, and blinding of investigators to group allocation was not performed.

Exclusion was applied to patients with uncontrolled infections, other autoimmune diseases, pregnancy or lactation. Diagnoses were established on the basis of clinical symptoms, serum thyroxine and TRAb, thyroid ultrasound, and orbital computed tomography. Total RNA was extracted using Trizol reagent, and RNA quality was assessed on an Agilent 2100 Bioanalyzer. Deletion took 2 bases off V and 1 base off J, with a span of 8 bases between the germline ends. In the germline V gene, CDR1 corresponds to SNHLY and CDR2 to FYNNEI. Taken from cysteine to phenylalanine, the CDR3 has 14 residues. Just the 42-base CDR3 DNA is kept, in frame starting at base 1. Amplification of TCR beta CDR3 regions was carried out from RNA transcripts. The first round of RT-PCR for the TCR CDR3 was performed with the HTBI primer set and the Qiagen OneStep RT-PCR kit. A second multiplex PCR round built the libraries, followed by size selection and purification. Libraries were sequenced paired-end with 100 bp reads on an Illumina HiSeq2000. The paper's data handling went like this. SOAPnuke was used to process the raw data, removing reads that contained adapters or uncalled bases, had a mean Phred below 15, or lacked an exact match to the constant primer or identifier. COPE v1.2.5 was used to merge the high-quality paired reads, and each unique nucleotide sequence was defined as a clonotype. MiTCR v1.1 was used to align the clonotypes against IMGT TRBV, TRBD and TRBJ reference segments. The analysis included only V-J combinations with a frequency above 0.0001, which together covered about 99% of the repertoires. A TCS score was defined as the ratio of F50 (clonal expansion) to E x V (chaos), with BLOSUM62-based TCRdist applied between CDR3 peptides within each V-J. Welch's t-statistics and random forest reduced 500 to 550 V-J features to 13, which were used in a naive Bayes classifier (R e1071). The similarity between thyroid and blood repertoires was quantified using the Morisita-Horn index. TCRdb cleaned the public reads at Q25 with fastp, built clones with MiXCR and kept in-frame beta chains. Entries that share a CDR3 protein sequence are merged under the most common genes and DNA. The V and J calls were not made by the authors but by TCRdb's processing. This sample comprises about 500,000 distinct CDR3 sequences, about 45% of them detected only once. About two fifths of the sample is taken by the ten largest.

Here the chain combines TRBV2 and TRBJ1-1; TRBD1 might be the D gene, on 6 matching bases. This TCR derives from an adult woman with Graves' disease, either hyperthyroidism or ophthalmopathy (not recorded which). Material for sequencing was peripheral blood or thyroid tissue (not recorded which). The CDR3 region reads CASSEWTENTEAFF. In nucleotides, the sequence is TGTGCCAGCAGTGAATGGACAGAGAACACTGAAGCTTTCTTT.